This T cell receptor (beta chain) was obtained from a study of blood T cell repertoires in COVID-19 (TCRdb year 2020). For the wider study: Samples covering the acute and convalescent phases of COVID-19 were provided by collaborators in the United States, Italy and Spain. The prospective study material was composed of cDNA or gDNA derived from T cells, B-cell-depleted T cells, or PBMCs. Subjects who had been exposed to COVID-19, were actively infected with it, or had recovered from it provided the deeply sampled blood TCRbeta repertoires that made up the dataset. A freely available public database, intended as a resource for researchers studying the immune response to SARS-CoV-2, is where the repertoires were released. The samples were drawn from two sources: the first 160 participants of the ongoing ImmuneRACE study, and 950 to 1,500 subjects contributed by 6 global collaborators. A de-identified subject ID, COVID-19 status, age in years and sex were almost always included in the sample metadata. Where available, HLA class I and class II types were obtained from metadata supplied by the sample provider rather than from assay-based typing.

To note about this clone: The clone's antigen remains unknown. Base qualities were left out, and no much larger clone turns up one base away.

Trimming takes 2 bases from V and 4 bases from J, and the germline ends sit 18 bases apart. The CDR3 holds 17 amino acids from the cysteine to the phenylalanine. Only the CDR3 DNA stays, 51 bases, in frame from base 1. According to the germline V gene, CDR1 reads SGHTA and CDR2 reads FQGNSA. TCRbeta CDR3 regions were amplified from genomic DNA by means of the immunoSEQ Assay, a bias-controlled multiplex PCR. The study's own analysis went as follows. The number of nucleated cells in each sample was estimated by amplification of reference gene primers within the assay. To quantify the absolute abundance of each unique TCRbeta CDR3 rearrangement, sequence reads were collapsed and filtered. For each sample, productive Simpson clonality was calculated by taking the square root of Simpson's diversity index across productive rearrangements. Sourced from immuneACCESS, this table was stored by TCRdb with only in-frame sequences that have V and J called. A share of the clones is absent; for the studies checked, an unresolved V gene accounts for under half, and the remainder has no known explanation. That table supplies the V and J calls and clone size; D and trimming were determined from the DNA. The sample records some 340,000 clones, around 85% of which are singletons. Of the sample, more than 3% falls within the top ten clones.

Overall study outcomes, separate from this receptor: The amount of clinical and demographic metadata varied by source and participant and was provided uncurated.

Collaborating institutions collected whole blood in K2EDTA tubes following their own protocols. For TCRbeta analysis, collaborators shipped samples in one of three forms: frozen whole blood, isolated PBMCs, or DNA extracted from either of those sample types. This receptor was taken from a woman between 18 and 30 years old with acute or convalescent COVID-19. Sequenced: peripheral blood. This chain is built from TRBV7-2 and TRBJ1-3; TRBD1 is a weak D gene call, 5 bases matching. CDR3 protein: CASSLNGGTRTGNTIYF. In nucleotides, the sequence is TGTGCCAGCAGCTTAAACGGCGGGACTAGAACGGGAAACACCATATATTTT.